This entry concerns a single T cell receptor (beta chain). This entry comes from a study of blood T cell repertoires in COVID-19. Across the study: The samples span acute and convalescent COVID-19 from the United States, Italy and Spain. Sources were T cells, B-cell-depleted T cells, or PBMCs; the material itself was cDNA or gDNA.

Per the original methods: The assay estimated nucleated cells by amplifying reference gene primers. The data were produced by immunoSEQ multiplex PCR, yet TCRdb's version contains in-frame clones alone and is incomplete. Clonal size and the V and J genes are those of that table, whereas D and trimming came from the DNA. The sample includes about 150,000 clones, 91% of them seen just once. CDR3 length: 16 residues. The V segment lost 1 base and the J segment 0 bases; nucleotides outside the gene matches: 0. Per germline, CDR1 KGHSH and CDR2 LQKENI. This sequence was found in a man aged 50-60 years with acute or convalescent COVID-19. Input material: peripheral blood. The chain links TRBV18 to TRBJ2-3, with 11 nucleotides matching TRBD2. CDR3 bases: TGTGCCAGCTCACCACGGACTAGCGGGAGCACAGATACGCAGTATTTT. Its protein is CASSPRTSGSTDTQYF.